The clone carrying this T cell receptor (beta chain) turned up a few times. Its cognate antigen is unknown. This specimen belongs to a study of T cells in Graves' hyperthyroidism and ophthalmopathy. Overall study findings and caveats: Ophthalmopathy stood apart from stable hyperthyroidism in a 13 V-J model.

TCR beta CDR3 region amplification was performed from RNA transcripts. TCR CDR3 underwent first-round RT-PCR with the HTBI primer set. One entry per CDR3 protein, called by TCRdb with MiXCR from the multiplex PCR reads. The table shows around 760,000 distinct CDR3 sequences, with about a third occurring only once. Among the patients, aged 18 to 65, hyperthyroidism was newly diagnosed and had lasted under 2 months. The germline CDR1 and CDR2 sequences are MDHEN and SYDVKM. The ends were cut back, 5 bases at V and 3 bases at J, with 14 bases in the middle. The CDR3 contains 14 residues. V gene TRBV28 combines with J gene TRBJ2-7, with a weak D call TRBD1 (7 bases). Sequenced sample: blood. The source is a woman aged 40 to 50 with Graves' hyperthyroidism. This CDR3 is CASSLTGRHYEQYF. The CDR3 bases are TGTGCCAGCAGTCTGACAGGGAGGCACTACGAGCAGTACTTC.